This T cell receptor (beta chain) was profiled in a study of identical twins' blood T cells. Study-wide results and caveats: Twin similarity might stem from environmental factors, not only genetics. Abundant TCRbeta CDR3s overlapped more between twins than with unrelated donors.

TCRdb re-derived calls from the 5' RACE reads in MiXCR, one entry per CDR3 protein. The sample carries 350,000 to 400,000 distinct CDR3 sequences, roughly 27% recorded once. Turning to this clonotype: Its antigen is currently unknown.

Trimming took 5 bases from V and 16 from J, leaving 18 bases between them. CDR3 length equals 12 residues. CDR1 is SEHNR, CDR2 FQNEAQ, per germline (reference sequence). The receptor was derived from a woman aged 18-55 years in good health. Sequences were obtained from PBMCs. The chain couples TRBV7-9 to TRBJ2-4; weak D call: TRBD1 (6 bases). CDR3 loop: CASSPQGDNYYF. The DNA of the CDR3 is TGTGCCAGCAGCCCGCAAGGGGACAATTATTACTTC.